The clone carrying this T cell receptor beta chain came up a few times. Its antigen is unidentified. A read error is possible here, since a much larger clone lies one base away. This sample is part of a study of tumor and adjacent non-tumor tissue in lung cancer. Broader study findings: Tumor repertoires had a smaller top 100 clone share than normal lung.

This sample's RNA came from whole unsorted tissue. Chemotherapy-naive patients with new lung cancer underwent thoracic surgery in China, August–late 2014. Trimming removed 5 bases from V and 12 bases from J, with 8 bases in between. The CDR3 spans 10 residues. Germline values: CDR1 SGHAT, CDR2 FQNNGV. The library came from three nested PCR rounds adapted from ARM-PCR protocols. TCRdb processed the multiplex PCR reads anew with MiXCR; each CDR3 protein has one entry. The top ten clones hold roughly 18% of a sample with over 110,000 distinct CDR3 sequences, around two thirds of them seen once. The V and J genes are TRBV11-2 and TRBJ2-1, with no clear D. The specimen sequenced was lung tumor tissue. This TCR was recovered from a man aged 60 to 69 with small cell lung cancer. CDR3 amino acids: CASSLDVQFF. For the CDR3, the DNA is TGTGCCAGCAGCCTGGACGTGCAGTTCTTC.